The clone carrying this TCR beta chain was detected only a few times. Its specificity is unknown. Treg sorting used a CD4+CD25+CD127-/low gate. General study results and limits: In terms of TCR gene usage, tumor memory CD4+ T cells clustered together with blood and lymph node memory CD4+ cells, as well as with lymph node naive CD4+ cells. The larger-cohort validation was restricted to a single TCR beta V-J rearrangement rather than whole repertoires. Tumor-infiltrating Treg TCR alpha and beta sequences overlapped most with tumor naive CD4+ T cells, then blood naive.

Full-length variable regions came from constant-region reverse primers plus semi-nested Nested Universal Primer A PCR. TCRdb called the 5' RACE reads again in MiXCR, with one record for every CDR3 protein. The table lists over 45,000 distinct CDR3 sequences, approximately 27% of them singletons. Germline-derived CDR1 and CDR2 are MGHRA and YSYEKL. V gave up 1 base and J gave up 0 bases, with 10 bases separating them. The length of the CDR3 is 16 residues. The sequence came from a female donor with breast cancer. This rearrangement joins TRBV4-1 to TRBJ2-1; no clear D. Sequencing was done on a sample of tumor-infiltrating Tregs sorted from the breast tumor. The CDR3 region is CASSQVHMVSYNEQFF. The CDR3 DNA sequence: TGCGCCAGCAGCCAAGTGCACATGGTCTCCTACAATGAGCAGTTCTTC.